In its sample, the clone carrying this T cell receptor (beta chain) was seen a few times. Antigen unknown. The ends lost 4 bases at V and 0 bases at J; junction bases unmatched: 14. CDR3 length equals 18 residues. The V gene's germline CDR1 is MNHEY and CDR2 SVGAGI. The data were obtained in a study of vaccination and CD4 T cells after COVID-19. The treatment is: roughly 11-day PBMC culture with coronavirus spike peptide pools or control peptides (ViraFEST assay). Prior to the COVID-19 pandemic (2011-2018), the unexposed donor's CD4+ T cells were collected. At the Johns Hopkins FTIC core, DNA taken from cultured CD4+ T cells was sequenced by way of the Oncomine TCR Beta short-read assay. TCRdb re-called the PCR reads through MiXCR, storing one row per CDR3 protein. The repertoire has roughly 6,600 distinct CDR3 sequences, under 65% of them found once; the top ten carry under 45%.

The TCR comes from a human donor in good health. Specimen: CD4+ T cells from blood, cultured in vitro. V and J are TRBV6-5 and TRBJ1-2; TRBD1 matches at 7 bases. The CDR3 reads CASSSLGSGGRANYGYTF. In DNA, the CDR3 is TGTGCCAGCAGTTCGTTGGGGTCAGGGGGAAGAGCTAACTATGGCTACACCTTC.